This TCR beta chain stems from a study of cytomegalovirus exposure and HLA in healthy donors. Germline assignment: CDR1 SNHLY and CDR2 FYNNEI. The V and J ends lost 6 bases and 1 base respectively, with 15 bases between them. The CDR3 has 15 residues. A multiplex PCR was run with 60 Vbeta primers and 13 Jbeta primers. Assay: immunoSEQ multiplex PCR; the TCRdb copy retains only in-frame clones and omits some. The data contain 130,000 or so clones, approximately 84% of them seen just once; the ten biggest clones take up 1.5%. The sample was PBMCs. The rearrangement uses TRBV2 and TRBJ2-5; perhaps TRBD1 as D (6 bases). This receptor was obtained from a woman under 30 in good health and CMV-seronegative. The CDR3 loop is CASRGFRGLQETQYF. The DNA for the CDR3 is TGTGCCAGCAGGGGCTTCAGGGGTCTCCAAGAGACCCAGTACTTC.